This TCR beta chain comes out of a study of blood T cell repertoires in COVID-19. Study background: The United States, Italy and Spain were the sources of the acute and convalescent COVID-19 samples. PBMCs, B-cell-depleted T cells, or T cells were the source of the cDNA or gDNA that made up the material.

This CDR3 is built from 17 residues. The V gene's germline CDR1 is MGHRA and CDR2 YSYEKL. Unmatched junction bases numbered 13, after V lost 1 base and J lost 10 bases. Participants were aged roughly 18 to 90 years, lived in over 20 US areas, and enrolled virtually. Sequenced by immunoSEQ multiplex PCR; TCRdb stores in-frame clones only, minus some. The sample shows 150,000 or so clones, approximately 86% of them seen only once. The chain recombines TRBV4-1 with TRBJ2-2, with TRBD2 matching 9 bases. The TCR comes from a woman between 40 and 55 years old who had been exposed to COVID-19. Input material: PBMCs or T cells enriched from blood (not recorded which). The CDR3 loop is CASSQAPGTSRSQELFF. The CDR3 nucleotides are TGCGCCAGCAGCCAAGCCCCTGGGACTAGCCGATCACAGGAGCTGTTTTTT.